The rows below give T cell receptor beta chains drawn from one sample of a study of blood T cells in healthy people across ages. TCRdb reanalysed the 5' RACE reads using MiXCR and keeps one entry per CDR3 protein. The sample lists 1.5 million to 2 million distinct CDR3 sequences, approximately 30% occurring once. The sample consisted of blood. All receptors derive from a woman in her 30s in good health. Both conserved end residues are part of each CDR3. The D gene is left open where the match is weak. Clone size appears in some rows only: once, few, many, or a class for an expanded clone.

v_gene: TRBV5-1
abundance: .
j_gene: TRBJ1-5
d_gene: .
CDR3nt: TGCGCCAGCAGCTTGGGGCATGCAGGGAGTCAGCCCCAGCATTTT
CDR3aa: CASSLGHAGSQPQHF

v_gene: TRBV12-3/TRBV12-4
abundance: .
j_gene: TRBJ2-4
d_gene: .
CDR3nt: TGTGCCAGCAGTTTAGTCAAGCCCGGACCGAGTAAAAACATTCAGTACTTC
CDR3aa: CASSLVKPGPSKNIQYF

v_gene: TRBV10-3
abundance: .
j_gene: TRBJ1-1
d_gene: .
CDR3nt: TGTGCCATCAGTGAGCAGGGATCGGGTACTGAAGCTTTCTTT
CDR3aa: CAISEQGSGTEAFF

v_gene: TRBV5-6
abundance: .
j_gene: TRBJ1-6
d_gene: TRBD1
CDR3nt: TGTGCCAGCAGCACCGGGACAGGGAGGGGTAATTCACCCCTCCACTTT
CDR3aa: CASSTGTGRGNSPLHF

v_gene: TRBV15
abundance: few
j_gene: TRBJ1-2
d_gene: .
CDR3nt: TGTGCCACCAGCGAAGGGGCGAGCTATGGCTACACCTTC
CDR3aa: CATSEGASYGYTF

v_gene: TRBV7-2
abundance: .
j_gene: TRBJ1-2
d_gene: .
CDR3nt: TGTGCCAGCAGCCCGGACGGGGGGCAGCAGGGCTACACCTTC
CDR3aa: CASSPDGGQQGYTF

v_gene: TRBV6-2/TRBV6-3
abundance: many
j_gene: TRBJ2-6
d_gene: .
CDR3nt: TGTGCCAGCAGTCAAATCTCTGGGGCCAACGTCCTGACTTTC
CDR3aa: CASSQISGANVLTF

v_gene: TRBV28
abundance: many
j_gene: TRBJ1-5
d_gene: .
CDR3nt: TGTGCCAGCAGTTTAGGAGGTGCGAGCAATCAGCCCCAGCATTTT
CDR3aa: CASSLGGASNQPQHF

v_gene: TRBV29-1
abundance: .
j_gene: TRBJ2-2
d_gene: .
CDR3nt: TGCAGTACCCGGGCCTCGGGGACCGGGGAGCTGTTTTTT
CDR3aa: CSTRASGTGELFF

v_gene: TRBV5-6
abundance: .
j_gene: TRBJ2-7
d_gene: .
CDR3nt: TGTGCCAGCAGCCATGGACTCTCCCTCTACGAGCAGTACTTC
CDR3aa: CASSHGLSLYEQYF

v_gene: TRBV6-1
abundance: few
j_gene: TRBJ2-7
d_gene: .
CDR3nt: TGTGCCAGCAGTGAATTCAGCTACTACGAGCAGTACTTC
CDR3aa: CASSEFSYYEQYF

v_gene: TRBV12-3/TRBV12-4
abundance: many
j_gene: TRBJ2-3
d_gene: TRBD2
CDR3nt: TGTGCCAGCAGTCTCAGACTAGCGGGGGACAGCACAGATACGCAGTATTTT
CDR3aa: CASSLRLAGDSTDTQYF

v_gene: TRBV3-1
abundance: few
j_gene: TRBJ1-1
d_gene: .
CDR3nt: TGTGCCAGCAGCCAAGATCCGCCAGGGCCGTGGCCTGAAGCTTTCTTT
CDR3aa: CASSQDPPGPWPEAFF

v_gene: TRBV21-1
abundance: few
j_gene: TRBJ1-2
d_gene: .
CDR3nt: TGTGCCAGCAGCAAAGAGGGGAGCTATGGCTACACCTTC
CDR3aa: CASSKEGSYGYTF

v_gene: TRBV20-1
abundance: .
j_gene: TRBJ2-3
d_gene: .
CDR3nt: TGCAGTGCTAGAGCCCCTGGGAATACGCAGTATTTT
CDR3aa: CSARAPGNTQYF

v_gene: TRBV12-3/TRBV12-4
abundance: few
j_gene: TRBJ2-3
d_gene: TRBD2
CDR3nt: TGTGCCAGCAGTTTCCGGCGGGGGAGCACAGATACGCAGTATTTT
CDR3aa: CASSFRRGSTDTQYF